This T cell receptor (beta chain) was retrieved from a study of shared clonotypes between healthy human individuals (dated by TCRdb to the early 2020s). For the study in its entirety: A couple of women and three men aged 18 to 49 years were included in the cohort. To estimate repertoire size and how much clonotype sharing occurs between individuals, the study deeply sequenced the blood TCR repertoires of about five healthy adults. Each donor's leukapheresis produced roughly between roughly 0.85 and 9.5 billion PBMCs. For each donor, three plates each were used for CD4 naive and CD4 memory, two plates were used for CD8 naive, and one plate was used for CD8 memory. Different laboratories and diverse techniques were used to prepare libraries and sequence TCR repertoires, to increase sequencing depth and limit assay-specific biases. Points the paper makes about the study in general: Pairwise subsampling led to the expectation that sequencing depth would affect the degree of clonotype sharing among donors. Sampling was restricted to blood, and TCR repertoires in tissues likely differ from the TCR repertoires found in blood. Because the study included only a small number of donors, the genetic and exposure-history diversity represented was limited. Incomplete sequencing was indicated by rarefaction of sorted-subset datasets, despite the large sequencing depth. Compared with non-shared clonotypes, clonotypes shared by all four sorted-subset donors had higher generation probabilities. Naive subsets generally had larger estimated clonotype richness than memory subsets did. When a handful of donors were compared, the shared fraction of clonotypes was around 4.6% for naive CD4, 3% to 4% for naive CD8, 2.3% for memory CD4, and 0.4% for memory CD8.

Remarks on this clone: It has no known antigen specificity. Base qualities are not provided; no much larger clone lies one nucleotide away. Other DNA sequences from this sample encode an identical CDR3 as well.

Healthy HIV-negative adults with no recently reported acute infections or vaccinations were included as donors. Every donor was a Caucasian adult living in Nashville, Tennessee, USA. CD4+ T cells were enriched through magnetic negative selection, after which naive cells were positively selected on CD45RA and the remaining negative fraction served as the memory subset. Blood was obtained by leukapheresis, after which PBMCs were separated by Ficoll-Histopaque density gradient centrifugation and cryopreserved in liquid nitrogen vapor phase. Purity and quantity of every magnetically sorted T cell population were checked by analytical flow cytometry. Each sorted fraction had its genomic DNA isolated and then quantified by UV absorbance on a Nanodrop 2000c. Counted from cysteine to phenylalanine, this CDR3 has 15 amino acids. The retained sequence is limited to the CDR3, 45 bases, with the frame set at the first base. From the germline V gene, CDR1 is MRHNA and CDR2 is SNTAGT. Compared with germline, V lacks 2 bases and J lacks 4 bases; bases without a gene match: 1.

Using the deep immunoSEQ assay, TCR CDR3 regions were amplified from genomic DNA by multiplex PCR. Extracted genomic DNA from each cell subset was spread evenly across all wells of several immunoSEQ 96-well plates, with each plate serving as a replicate. For sorted subsets, about 200 ng genomic DNA, equal to tens of thousands of T cell genomes, was loaded into each replicate PCR. Purified libraries were quantified with a Qubit 3.0 fluorometer, sized on a Bioanalyzer 2100, and re-quantified with the KAPA Library Quantification kit. A separate single-read 150-cycle Illumina NextSeq 550 flow cell was used to sequence each immunoSEQ 96-well plate. The original pipeline was this. The immunoSEQ output contained only junctional sequences without quality scores, so filtering could not match that applied to full-length reads. Sequences were annotated with PyIR, a Python wrapper for IgBLAST v1.9, using IMGT germline references to assign V/J genes and CDR3. Any read was removed if the V/J assignment was weak (E-value above 1e-6), the CDR3 was missing, or the read contained stop codons, out-of-frame junctions, or ambiguous translated residues. V3J clonotypes were defined as sequences sharing an identical inferred V gene, J gene, and CDR3 amino acid sequence. The percentage overlap between two repertoires was calculated by dividing the number of shared unique clonotypes by the size of the smaller repertoire. Repertoire richness was assessed with RTK rarefaction, the Chao1 estimator, and Recon v2.1 estimates of unobserved clonotypes. Generation probabilities for all TCRbeta clonotypes obtained by the gDNA method from a handful of donors were computed using OLGA. Held by TCRdb, this immuneACCESS table contains in-frame sequences only and omits some clones. Under half of the omission traces to an unresolved V gene where checked; the cause of the rest is unknown. Clone size and the V and J calls come from that table; the DNA yielded D and trimming. The sample profile shows about 1,500,000 clones; roughly 96% of them were found once. Approximately 1.1% of the sample is held by the ten biggest clonotypes.

The V and J segments used are TRBV6-4 and TRBJ2-1; 11 of the junction bases match TRBD2. The TCR was taken from a man aged 30-40 years in good health. The source material was naive CD4+ T cells sorted from blood. Sample cell subset or site, as interpreted from the label and publication: CD45RA+ positively selected. The CDR3 has the sequence CASSDTSGSYNEQFF. DNA sequence: TGTGCCAGCAGTGACACTAGCGGGAGTTACAATGAGCAGTTCTTC.